These 19 T cell receptor beta chains were sequenced from one sample in a study of STAT5B mutations in CD4+ large granular lymphocyte leukemia. TCRdb's copy holds only in-frame clones and misses some; the assay was immunoSEQ multiplex PCR. Of fewer than 6,000 clones in the sample, over 70% were seen once. The sequenced material came from PBMCs. The source of these receptors is a man older than 75 with CD4+ T-cell large granular lymphocyte leukemia.

The chain couples TRBV9 to TRBJ1-3; TRBD1 matches 7 bases. The length of the CDR3 is 12 residues. V trimming: 0 bases; J trimming: 10 bases; junction bases outside the gene matches: 1. CDR1 is SGDLS and CDR2 is YYNGEE in the germline V gene. The CDR3 reads CASSVDRGTIYF. The CDR3 DNA follows: TGTGCCAGCAGCGTAGACAGGGGTACCATATATTTT.

V usage is TRBV5-6 and J usage is TRBJ2-3; D is unresolved. V dropped 3 bases and J dropped 7 bases, with 9 bases sitting between them. In germline, CDR1 is SGHDT, CDR2 YYEEEE. The CDR3 is 12 residues long. CDR3 DNA: TGTGCCAGCAGCTCACTCAGTTATACGCAGTATTTT. The encoded protein is CASSSLSYTQYF.

This chain uses TRBV9 with TRBJ1-2, with 7 nucleotides matching TRBD1. CDR1 is SGDLS and CDR2 is YYNGEE in the germline V gene. The CDR3 consists of 17 residues. The ends lost 5 bases at V and 5 bases at J; junction bases unmatched: 18. The CDR3 sequence: CASSFRDSGRGPYGYTF. The CDR3 nucleotides read TGTGCCAGCAGTTTTAGGGACAGCGGGAGGGGGCCTTATGGCTACACCTTC.

This clone was seen only a few times. This chain joins TRBV5-6 and TRBJ1-1, with 9 bases fitting TRBD1. The CDR3 spans 15 residues. CDR1 is SGHDT and CDR2 is YYEEEE in the germline V gene. The ends lost 3 bases at V and 2 bases at J; junction bases unmatched: 5. This chain's CDR3 is CASSSGTGFNTEAFF. The CDR3 DNA follows: TGTGCCAGCAGCTCCGGGACAGGGTTTAACACTGAAGCTTTCTTT.

The genes are TRBV29-1 and TRBJ2-2, with D unresolved. CDR3 length equals 12 residues. The V gene lost 3 bases and the J gene lost 4 bases, with 6 bases spanning the gap. CDR1 is SQVTM, CDR2 ANQGSEA, per germline. The chain's CDR3 is CSVETSTGELFF. In DNA form, the CDR3 reads TGCAGCGTTGAGACGAGCACCGGGGAGCTGTTTTTT.

This clone showed up just once. The chain uses TRBV5-6 and TRBJ2-1, with 7 bases that match TRBD2. CDR3 length: 15 amino acids. V dropped 4 bases and J dropped 3; count of bases not matched to a gene: 7. Germline assignment: CDR1 SGHDT and CDR2 YYEEEE. The CDR3 DNA sequence: TGTGCCAGCAGCGCGGGAGCAGTGGGCTACAATGAGCAGTTCTTC. Protein: CASSAGAVGYNEQFF.

The chain is built from TRBV5-1 and TRBJ1-1, with D perhaps matching TRBD1 (5 bases). There are 14 residues in the CDR3. From germline, CDR1 is SGHRS and CDR2 YFSETQ. V was pared by 0 bases and J by 8 bases, with 14 bases between. For the CDR3, the DNA is TGCGCCAGCAGCTTGGACAAACCCGGGGGGGAAGCTTTCTTT. It is translated as CASSLDKPGGEAFF.

This chain uses TRBV2 with TRBJ2-2; D call uncertain. The CDR3 is 15 residues long. Germline lookup yields CDR1 SNHLY and CDR2 FYNNEI. V shed 6 bases and J shed 4 bases, with 15 bases lying between them. CDR3 nucleotide sequence: TGTGCCAGCAGCCACCCCCAGGAACTCACCGGGGAGCTGTTTTTT. Translation: CASSHPQELTGELFF.

This clone was seen a handful of times. The V call is TRBV28, the J call TRBJ2-7; 10 nucleotides line up with TRBD2. Losses at the gene ends were 3 bases for V and 2 bases for J; bases not matched to a gene: 4. The CDR3 covers 15 residues. In germline, CDR1 is MDHEN, CDR2 SYDVKM. CDR3: CASSFRSGRAYEQYF. The CDR3 DNA sequence: TGTGCCAGCAGTTTTCGAAGCGGGAGGGCCTACGAGCAGTACTTC.

The chain combines TRBV9 with TRBJ2-7; 15 nucleotides match TRBD2. The V and J ends lost 3 bases and 5 bases, in that order; junction bases with no gene match: 3. The CDR3 runs to 15 residues. The germline CDR1 and CDR2 sequences are SGDLS and YYNGEE. The CDR3 is CASSAGLAGGNEQYF. The CDR3 DNA reads TGTGCCAGCAGCGCGGGACTAGCGGGGGGAAACGAGCAGTACTTC.

The V call is TRBV9, the J call TRBJ1-1; TRBD1 agrees at 9 bases. The CDR3 is made up of 13 amino acids. The junction had 1 base not matched to a gene; V was cut back by 1 base and J by 6 bases. Germline V gene data show CDR1 as SGDLS and CDR2 as YYNGEE. CDR3 bases: TGTGCCAGCAGCGTAACAGGGGGCGCTGAAGCTTTCTTT. Translated: CASSVTGGAEAFF.

This clone rates as large. The chain recombines TRBV7-8 with TRBJ2-1; D ambiguous. The CDR3 has 12 residues. Germline CDR1 is SGHVS and CDR2 is FQNEAQ. Trimming cost V 6 bases and J 8 bases, with 11 bases left between them. The CDR3 DNA sequence: TGTGCCAGCAGTTATCAAGTCGATGAGCAGTTCTTC. Encoded protein: CASSYQVDEQFF.

The V call is TRBV27, the J call TRBJ2-1, with 10 nucleotides matching TRBD2. V lost 3 bases, J lost 2 bases, and 4 bases stayed unmatched. Germline V gene lookup returns CDR1 MNHEY and CDR2 SMNVEV (reference sequence). This CDR3 is built from 16 residues. The CDR3 spells CASSFSSGGAYNEQFF. CDR3 bases: TGTGCCAGCAGTTTCTCCAGCGGGGGGGCCTACAATGAGCAGTTCTTC.

This chain joins TRBV10-3 and TRBJ1-2, with 7 bases that match TRBD1. The CDR3 has 16 amino acids. The J segment lost 4 bases and the V segment lost 6 bases, leaving 14 bases of the junction unmatched. The V gene's germline CDR1 is ENHRY and CDR2 SYGVKD. The CDR3 loop reads CAISPQLTGTFYGYTF. CDR3 nucleotides: TGTGCCATCAGCCCCCAGTTGACAGGGACCTTCTATGGCTACACCTTC.

This chain uses TRBV27 with TRBJ1-2, with D tentatively TRBD1 (6 bases). Trimming pared 0 bases from V and 1 base from J, leaving 12 bases between. CDR3 length equals 16 residues. The germline CDR1 and CDR2 sequences are MNHEY and SMNVEV (reference sequence). DNA of the CDR3: TGTGCCAGCAGTTTATCCCAGGGGACTTTTAACTATGGCTACACCTTC. It specifies CASSLSQGTFNYGYTF.

The chain employs TRBV4-3 and TRBJ1-4; D not resolved. Trimming cost V 0 bases and J 8 bases, with 13 bases left between them. Germline CDR1 and CDR2: LGHNA and YSLEER. This CDR3 spans 15 amino acids. DNA for the CDR3: TGCGCCAGCAGCCAAGATCGGACGCCACTAGAAAAACTGTTTTTT. Translated, it gives CASSQDRTPLEKLFF.

This clone was picked up a small number of times. The J gene is TRBJ2-2, the V gene TRBV9, with D tentatively TRBD2 (6 bases). V was trimmed by 3 bases and J by 1 base, leaving 13 bases between them. CDR1 SGDLS and CDR2 YYNGEE come from the germline V gene. The CDR3 contains 16 residues. The CDR3 protein is CASSASWRENTGELFF. CDR3 coding DNA: TGTGCCAGCAGCGCCTCTTGGCGGGAGAACACCGGGGAGCTGTTTTTT.

The V gene is TRBV9, the J gene TRBJ1-2; D not resolved. The V and J ends lost 0 bases and 4 bases respectively, with 7 bases between them. This CDR3 has 13 residues. Germline V gene lookup returns CDR1 SGDLS and CDR2 YYNGEE. In nucleotides, the CDR3 is TGTGCCAGCAGCGTAGGAGGGTTCTATGGCTACACCTTC. Residues: CASSVGGFYGYTF.

The V gene is TRBV9, the J gene TRBJ2-1, with 11 nucleotides matching TRBD2. The CDR3 covers 19 residues. Germline V lookup: CDR1 SGDLS, CDR2 YYNGEE. V shed 0 bases and J 1 base; nucleotides not matched to a gene: 9. Here the CDR3 DNA reads TGTGCCAGCAGCGTAGCAGGTAGCGGGGGGGCTACATCCTACAATGAGCAGTTCTTC. It codes for CASSVAGSGGATSYNEQFF.